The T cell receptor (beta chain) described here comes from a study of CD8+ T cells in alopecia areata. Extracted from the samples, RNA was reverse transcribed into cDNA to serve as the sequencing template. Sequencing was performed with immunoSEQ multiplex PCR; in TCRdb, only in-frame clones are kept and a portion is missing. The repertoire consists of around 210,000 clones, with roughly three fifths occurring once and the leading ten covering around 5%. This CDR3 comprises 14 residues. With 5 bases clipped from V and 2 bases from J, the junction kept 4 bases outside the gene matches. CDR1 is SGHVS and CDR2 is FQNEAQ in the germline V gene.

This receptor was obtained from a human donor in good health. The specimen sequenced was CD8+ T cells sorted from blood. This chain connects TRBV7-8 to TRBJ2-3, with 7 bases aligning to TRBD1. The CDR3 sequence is CASSPTGVTDTQYF. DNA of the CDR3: TGTGCCAGCAGCCCCACAGGGGTCACAGATACGCAGTATTTT.